A selection of T cell receptor beta chains follows, all from one sample in a study of CD8+CD57+ T cells in acquired aplastic anemia. TCRdb independently ran MiXCR on the reads; one entry per CDR3 protein. Counted here are more than 150,000 distinct CDR3 sequences, 40% to 55% occurring once; the ten biggest clones make up roughly 2.9%. The material sequenced was sorted CD4+, CD8+, or CD8+CD57+ T cells (not recorded which) from PBMCs. The receptors here all came from a human donor with aplastic anemia. The CDR3 runs from the conserved cysteine through the conserved F or W. The order of the fields is clone size, CDR3 length, J gene, V gene, D gene, CDR3 protein, CDR3 DNA. A D gene is named only where the DNA matches it firmly. For some rows the clone size is stated as once, few or many, or as a class when expanded; others skip it.

few 15 TRBJ2-3 TRBV6-2/TRBV6-3 - CASSFATAGTDTQYF TGTGCCAGCAGTTTCGCGACAGCCGGCACAGATACGCAGTATTTT
- 13 TRBJ1-2 TRBV5-6 TRBD1 CASSHRDRGGYTF TGTGCCAGCAGCCACCGGGACAGGGGTGGCTACACCTTC
many 16 TRBJ2-3 TRBV5-1 TRBD1 CASSLGDRGRRDTQYF TGCGCCAGCAGCTTGGGTGACAGGGGGCGCAGAGATACGCAGTATTTT
once 16 TRBJ2-5 TRBV25-1 TRBD2 CASSALGLAGVETQYF TGTGCTAGCAGTGCCCTGGGACTAGCGGGAGTAGAGACCCAGTACTTC
many 14 TRBJ2-7 TRBV6-5 - CASRPGHRSYEQYF TGTGCCAGCAGACCGGGACACCGATCCTACGAGCAGTACTTC
once 11 TRBJ1-2 TRBV20-1 - CSASWLGGYTF TGCAGTGCTAGTTGGTTGGGCGGCTACACCTTC
many 13 TRBJ1-2 TRBV4-3 - CASSQNLGYGYTF TGCGCCAGCAGCCAAAATCTGGGGTATGGCTACACCTTC
many 15 TRBJ1-6 TRBV12-3/TRBV12-4 - CASSFSSTANSPLHF TGTGCCAGCAGTTTTAGTTCGACAGCGAATTCACCCCTCCACTTT
many 11 TRBJ2-7 TRBV6-1 - CASSEIYEQYF TGTGCCAGCAGTGAAATCTACGAGCAGTACTTC
many 13 TRBJ1-1 TRBV20-1 - CSASKGSNTEAFF TGCAGTGCTAGTAAGGGGTCGAACACTGAAGCTTTCTTT
- 13 TRBJ1-1 TRBV6-5 - CASSNYPGTEAFF TGTGCCAGCAGTAACTATCCGGGCACTGAAGCTTTCTTT
many 15 TRBJ1-1 TRBV7-2 - CASSLDAAMNTEAFF TGTGCCAGCAGCTTAGACGCTGCCATGAACACTGAAGCTTTCTTT
- 15 TRBJ1-3 TRBV30 - CAWTPDSDSGNTIYF TGTGCCTGGACCCCCGACAGCGACTCTGGAAACACCATATATTTT
once 15 TRBJ1-1 TRBV2 - CASSEAGNLNTEAFF TGTGCCAGCAGTGAAGCAGGGAACTTGAATACTGAAGCTTTCTTT
- 14 TRBJ1-2 TRBV18 - CASSPLQSGDGYTF TGTGCCAGCTCACCTTTACAGTCGGGGGATGGCTACACCTTC
once 15 TRBJ2-7 TRBV2 TRBD2 CASSLNSGSPIQQYF TGTGCCAGCAGTTTAAATAGCGGGAGCCCCATACAGCAGTACTTC
many 15 TRBJ1-5 TRBV27 - CASSLNYREGQPQHF TGTGCCAGCAGTTTAAATTACAGGGAGGGACAGCCCCAGCATTTT
few 13 TRBJ2-7 TRBV7-8 - CASSSSGPYEQYF TGTGCCAGCAGCTCGAGTGGGCCCTACGAGCAGTACTTC
- 13 TRBJ1-1 TRBV29-1 TRBD1 CSVWTGVNTEAFF TGCAGCGTCTGGACAGGGGTGAACACTGAAGCTTTCTTT
many 15 TRBJ1-4 TRBV7-2 - CASSLGGGPNEKLFF TGTGCCAGCAGCTTAGGGGGGGGGCCGAATGAAAAACTGTTTTTT
- 16 TRBJ1-5 TRBV20-1 TRBD1 CSARDPRTGPNQPQHF TGCAGTGCTAGAGATCCCCGGACAGGGCCCAATCAGCCCCAGCATTTT
- 15 TRBJ1-1 TRBV10-2 - CASSEVVFLNTEAFF TGTGCCAGCAGTGAAGTCGTATTCTTGAACACTGAAGCTTTCTTT
once 17 TRBJ2-1 TRBV10-2 - CASSASRGEGAYNEQFF TGCGCCAGCAGTGCCTCACGTGGGGAGGGGGCCTACAATGAGCAGTTCTTC
- 15 TRBJ1-2 TRBV19 TRBD1 CASSRPGQGAHGYTF TGTGCCAGTAGTAGACCGGGACAGGGGGCGCATGGCTACACCTTC
many 17 TRBJ1-5 TRBV6-1 TRBD1 CASSEGGGQGPNQPQHF TGTGCCAGCAGTGAAGGGGGAGGACAGGGTCCCAATCAGCCCCAGCATTTT
- 14 TRBJ1-6 TRBV7-2 - CASRSDSNNSPLHF TGTGCCAGCAGGTCTGACAGCAATAATTCACCCCTCCACTTT
- 12 TRBJ1-2 TRBV19 - CASSPKGYGYTF TGTGCCAGTAGTCCCAAAGGCTATGGCTACACCTTC
few 14 TRBJ2-5 TRBV10-2 TRBD1 CASMRTGGVETQYF TGCGCCAGCATGCGGACAGGGGGCGTAGAGACCCAGTACTTC
- 15 TRBJ2-2 TRBV18 - CASSPQAATLGELFF TGTGCCAGCTCACCACAAGCGGCCACCCTGGGGGAGCTGTTTTTT
- 15 TRBJ1-3 TRBV9 TRBD1 CASSPGDSSGNTIYF TGTGCCAGCAGCCCCGGGGACAGCTCTGGAAACACCATATATTTT
many 14 TRBJ1-2 TRBV7-9 - CASSLASQTPGYTF TGTGCCAGCAGCTTAGCGTCGCAGACACCAGGCTACACCTTC
- 16 TRBJ2-2 TRBV19 - CASSIARSSQAGELFF TGTGCCAGTAGTATAGCCAGGAGCAGTCAGGCCGGGGAGCTGTTTTTT
many 11 TRBJ2-7 TRBV29-1 - CSVAVSYEQYF TGCAGCGTTGCCGTTTCCTACGAGCAGTACTTC
- 15 TRBJ1-5 TRBV5-5 - CASSRTTGENQPQHF TGTGCCAGCAGCCGCACGACAGGAGAGAATCAGCCCCAGCATTTT
few 13 TRBJ1-2 TRBV30 TRBD1 CAWRGGQGGGYTF TGTGCCTGGAGGGGGGGACAGGGAGGCGGCTACACCTTC
- 16 TRBJ1-1 TRBV6-5 - CASSKPERGGNTEAFF TGTGCCAGCAGCAAACCAGAGAGGGGGGGGAACACTGAAGCTTTCTTT
many 13 TRBJ1-2 TRBV20-1 - CSAPLPANYGYTF TGCAGTGCTCCCCTACCGGCTAACTATGGCTACACCTTC
many 15 TRBJ1-2 TRBV10-3 TRBD1 CASSGTGRANYGYTF TGTGCCTCTTCCGGGACAGGAAGAGCTAACTATGGCTACACCTTC
- 17 TRBJ1-4 TRBV18 - CASSPRRPSQANEKLFF TGTGCCAGCTCACCTAGGAGGCCAAGCCAGGCTAATGAAAAGCTGTTTTTT
- 15 TRBJ2-3 TRBV19 - CASRGGGRGTDTQYF TGTGCCAGTAGGGGGGGGGGCCGGGGCACAGATACGCAGTATTTT
- 16 TRBJ2-1 TRBV15 - CATSGKPLGPYNEQFF TGTGCCACCAGCGGCAAGCCACTCGGCCCTTACAATGAGCAGTTCTTC
- 13 TRBJ2-5 TRBV7-8 - CASSLGTQETQYF TGTGCCAGCAGCTTAGGGACCCAAGAGACCCAGTACTTC
many 15 TRBJ2-3 TRBV5-8 - CASSFRPSPRDTQYF TGTGCCAGCAGCTTTAGGCCTTCTCCTCGTGATACGCAGTATTTT
many 14 TRBJ2-5 TRBV29-1 TRBD2 CSSRGRGGGETQYF TGCAGCTCCCGGGGGAGGGGTGGTGGAGAGACCCAGTACTTC
few 14 TRBJ2-2 TRBV19 - CATQSRSPTGELFF TGTGCCACCCAATCCCGCTCTCCCACCGGGGAGCTGTTTTTT
few 14 TRBJ1-4 TRBV19 - CASSIPALNEKLFF TGTGCCAGTAGTATACCCGCCTTGAATGAAAAACTGTTTTTT
- 16 TRBJ1-5 TRBV19 - CASSNLAGWSNQPQHF TGTGCCAGTAGTAACTTAGCGGGGTGGAGCAATCAGCCCCAGCATTTT
many 14 TRBJ1-3 TRBV6-5 - CASSYSGTGNTIYF TGTGCCAGCAGTTACTCGGGGACTGGAAACACCATATATTTT
- 18 TRBJ1-3 TRBV11-2 - CASSSPETGEGFGNTIYF TGTGCCAGCAGCTCCCCGGAAACGGGGGAAGGGTTTGGAAACACCATATATTTT
- 14 TRBJ1-2 TRBV5-4 - CASGGPGKGYGYTF TGTGCCTCCGGGGGGCCCGGTAAGGGCTATGGCTACACCTTC
once 14 TRBJ2-5 TRBV5-1 TRBD1 CASSLEGQQETQYF TGCGCCAGCAGCTTGGAGGGACAGCAAGAGACCCAGTACTTC
- 12 TRBJ1-2 TRBV19 - CASSTGSRGYTF TGTGCCAGTAGTACAGGGTCTCGGGGCTACACCTTC